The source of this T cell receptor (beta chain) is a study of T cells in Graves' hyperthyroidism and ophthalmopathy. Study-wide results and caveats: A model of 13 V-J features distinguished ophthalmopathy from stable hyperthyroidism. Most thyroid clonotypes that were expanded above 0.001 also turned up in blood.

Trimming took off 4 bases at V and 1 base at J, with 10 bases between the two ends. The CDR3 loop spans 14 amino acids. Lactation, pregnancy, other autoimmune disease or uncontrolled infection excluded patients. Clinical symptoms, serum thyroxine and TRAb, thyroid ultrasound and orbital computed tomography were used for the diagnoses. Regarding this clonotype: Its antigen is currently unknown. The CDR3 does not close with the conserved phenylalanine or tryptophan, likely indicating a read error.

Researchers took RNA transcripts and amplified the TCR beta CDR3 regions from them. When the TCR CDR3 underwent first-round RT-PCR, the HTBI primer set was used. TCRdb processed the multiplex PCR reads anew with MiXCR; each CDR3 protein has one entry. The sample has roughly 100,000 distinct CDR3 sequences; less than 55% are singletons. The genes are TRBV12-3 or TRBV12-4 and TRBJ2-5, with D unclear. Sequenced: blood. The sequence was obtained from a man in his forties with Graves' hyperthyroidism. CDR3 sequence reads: CASSSSLGQETQYC. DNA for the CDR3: TGTGCCAGCAGTTCCTCCCTAGGCCAAGAGACCCAGTACTGC.